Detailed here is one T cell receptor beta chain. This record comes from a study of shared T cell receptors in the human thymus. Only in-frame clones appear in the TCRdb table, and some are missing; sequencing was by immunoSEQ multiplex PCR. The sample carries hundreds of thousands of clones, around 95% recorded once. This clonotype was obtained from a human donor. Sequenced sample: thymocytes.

CDR3 nucleotides: TGTGCCAGCAGCTCCGGGACTAGTCCAACAAGGGGGCAGTACTTC. Amino acid sequence: CASSSGTSPTRGQYF. J is TRBJ2-7 and V is TRBV7-9; TRBD2 matches 8 bases. Germline CDR1 and CDR2: SEHNR and FQNEAQ (reference sequence). CDR3 length: 15 residues. The trim removed 4 bases at V and 9 bases at J, leaving 14 bases unmatched.